This TCR beta chain was obtained from a study of T-cell reconstitution after alpha-beta-depleted transplantation in children (dated by TCRdb to the mid-2010s). Concerning the study at large: T-cell immune reconstitution after TCRalphabeta/CD19-depleted allogeneic hematopoietic cell transplantation in children was quantitatively tracked in the study by means of TCR repertoire profiling.

This clonotype was counted ten times or more. No antigen is known for it. No quality values exist for individual bases; no much larger clone is one base distant. Library creation used PCR. The data were produced on an Illumina HiSeq 2500. Molecular barcoding was employed in the preparation of TCR libraries, with unique molecular identifiers being used to normalize TCRbeta repertoire quantification. The raw public reads went through TCRdb reprocessing: fastp at Q25, MiXCR clone calling, in-frame beta chains kept. Each entry merges the rows of one CDR3 protein and shows their most common DNA and genes. The sample data list roughly 500,000 distinct CDR3 sequences, and 30% to 35% of these were observed just once. The leading ten clones occupy roughly 2.5% of the sample. Sample: PBMCs from the stem cell graft donor, taken from the stem cell graft. This TCR was sampled from a human donor who donated a stem cell graft to a child with aplastic anemia.

The nucleotide sequence reads TGTGCCAGCAGCTTAGCATTTGGAGATACGCAGTATTTT. This encodes CASSLAFGDTQYF. The receptor chain draws on TRBV7-2 and TRBJ2-3; the D gene remains uncertain. V loses 0 bases of germline sequence and J loses 5 bases, and the interval between the two ends is 6 bases. Counted from cysteine to phenylalanine, this CDR3 has 13 amino acids. Just the 39-base CDR3 DNA is kept, in frame starting at base 1. In the germline V gene, CDR1 corresponds to SGHTA and CDR2 to FQGNSA.